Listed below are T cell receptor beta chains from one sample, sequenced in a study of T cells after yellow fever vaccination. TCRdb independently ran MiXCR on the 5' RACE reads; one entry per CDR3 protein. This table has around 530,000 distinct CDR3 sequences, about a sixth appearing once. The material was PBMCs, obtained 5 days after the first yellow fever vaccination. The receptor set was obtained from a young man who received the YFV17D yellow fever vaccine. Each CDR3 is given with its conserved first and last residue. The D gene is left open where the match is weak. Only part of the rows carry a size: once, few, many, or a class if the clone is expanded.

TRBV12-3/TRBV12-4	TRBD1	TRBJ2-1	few	TGTGCCAGCAGTCAAAGACAGGGTTTGCACAATGAGCAGTTCTTC	CASSQRQGLHNEQFF
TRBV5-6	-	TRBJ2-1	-	TGTGCCAGCAGCTTCCGGGACGGTGAGCAGTTCTTC	CASSFRDGEQFF
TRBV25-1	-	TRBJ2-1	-	TGTGCCAGCAGTGCCCCGATCGGACCTACCTCAGACAATGAGCAGTTCTTC	CASSAPIGPTSDNEQFF
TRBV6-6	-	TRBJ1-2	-	TGTGCCAGCAGCCCCCGGAACTATGGCTACACCTTC	CASSPRNYGYTF
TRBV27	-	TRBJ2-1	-	TGTGCCAGCTGGTTACAGGGTTACAATGAGCAGTTCTTC	CASWLQGYNEQFF
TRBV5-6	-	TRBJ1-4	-	TGTGCCAGCAGCTGGGGGACCGGTCAGGAAAAACTGTTTTTT	CASSWGTGQEKLFF
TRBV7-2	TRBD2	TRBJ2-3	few	TGTGCCAGCAGCTTATACTGGGGCGGGGGGGGCACAGATACGCAGTATTTT	CASSLYWGGGGTDTQYF
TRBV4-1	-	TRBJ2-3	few	TGCGCCAGCAGCCAAGGGAACCGGGGCGGCACAGATACGCAGTATTTT	CASSQGNRGGTDTQYF
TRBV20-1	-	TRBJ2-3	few	TGCAGTGCTCGCCCCCCGGGAGTCCGGGCGGATACGCAGTATTTT	CSARPPGVRADTQYF
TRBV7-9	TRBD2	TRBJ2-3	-	TGTGCCAGCAGCTTTACAGCGGGGGGAACAGATACGCAGTATTTT	CASSFTAGGTDTQYF
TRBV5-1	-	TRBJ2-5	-	TGCGCCAGCAGCCAGACAGGAGGGGGAGAGACCCAGTACTTC	CASSQTGGGETQYF
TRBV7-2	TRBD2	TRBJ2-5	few	TGTGCCAGCAGCTACAATAGCGGGCAAGAGACCCAGTACTTC	CASSYNSGQETQYF
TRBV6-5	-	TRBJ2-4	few	TGTGCCAGCAGTTACGGGGTAACGGCCAAAAACATTCAGTACTTC	CASSYGVTAKNIQYF
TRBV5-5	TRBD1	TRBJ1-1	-	TGTGCCAGCAGCACGGACAGGTTCGCCTCTATGAACACTGAAGCTTTCTTT	CASSTDRFASMNTEAFF
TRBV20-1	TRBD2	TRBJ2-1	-	TGCAGTGCCCCCGTAGCGGGACGATACAATGAGCAGTTCTTC	CSAPVAGRYNEQFF
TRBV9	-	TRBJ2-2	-	TGTGCCAGCAGCGTAGGCGGGATTGACACCGGGGAGCTGTTTTTT	CASSVGGIDTGELFF
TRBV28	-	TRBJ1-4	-	TGTGCCAGCAGTTTTCCCCCCGGGAATGAAAAACTGTTTTTT	CASSFPPGNEKLFF
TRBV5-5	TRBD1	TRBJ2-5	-	TGTGCCAGCAGCTTGCAAGTCGGACAGGGAGAGACCCAGTACTTC	CASSLQVGQGETQYF
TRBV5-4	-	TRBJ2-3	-	TGTGCCAGCAGCCCACGACGTAGCACAGATACGCAGTATTTT	CASSPRRSTDTQYF
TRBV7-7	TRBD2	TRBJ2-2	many	TGTGCTAGCAGCTTAGCGGGGTCAGAGAACACCGGGGAGCTGTTTTTT	CASSLAGSENTGELFF
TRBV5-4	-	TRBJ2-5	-	TGTGCCAGCAGCTTGGTTGGCGGCAGGGGACCTCAAGAGACCCAGTACTTC	CASSLVGGRGPQETQYF
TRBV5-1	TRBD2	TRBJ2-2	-	TGCGCCAGCAGCCTGGGACTAGCGTACACCGGGGAGCTGGTTTTT	CASSLGLAYTGELVF
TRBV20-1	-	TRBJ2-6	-	TGCAGTGCTATAGAAAGCTCTGGGGCCAACGTCCTGACTTTC	CSAIESSGANVLTF
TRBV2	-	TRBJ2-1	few	TGTGCCAGCAGTGATAACACCTGGGGTGAGCAGTTCTTC	CASSDNTWGEQFF
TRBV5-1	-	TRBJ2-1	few	TGCGCCAGCAGCTTGGTAGAGTCCAATGAGCAGTTCTTC	CASSLVESNEQFF
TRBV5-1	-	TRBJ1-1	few	TGCGCCAGCAGCTTGTCGGGGAGCAACTTAATGAACACTGAAGCTTTCTTT	CASSLSGSNLMNTEAFF
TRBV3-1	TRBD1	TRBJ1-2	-	TGTGCCAGCAGCCAAGAATCGGGGGGCTACAGGGGAAATGGCTACACCTTC	CASSQESGGYRGNGYTF
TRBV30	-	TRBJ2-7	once	TGTGCCTGGAGTGACCCCTTTGGGAGAAACTACGAGCAGTACTTC	CAWSDPFGRNYEQYF
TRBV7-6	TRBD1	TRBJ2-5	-	TGTGCCAGCAGCTATTTGACAGGGAATATAGAGACCCAGTACTTC	CASSYLTGNIETQYF
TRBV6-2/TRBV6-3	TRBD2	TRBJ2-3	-	TGTGCCAGCAGTTACATACTAGCGGGGACTACCACAGATACGCAGTATTTT	CASSYILAGTTTDTQYF